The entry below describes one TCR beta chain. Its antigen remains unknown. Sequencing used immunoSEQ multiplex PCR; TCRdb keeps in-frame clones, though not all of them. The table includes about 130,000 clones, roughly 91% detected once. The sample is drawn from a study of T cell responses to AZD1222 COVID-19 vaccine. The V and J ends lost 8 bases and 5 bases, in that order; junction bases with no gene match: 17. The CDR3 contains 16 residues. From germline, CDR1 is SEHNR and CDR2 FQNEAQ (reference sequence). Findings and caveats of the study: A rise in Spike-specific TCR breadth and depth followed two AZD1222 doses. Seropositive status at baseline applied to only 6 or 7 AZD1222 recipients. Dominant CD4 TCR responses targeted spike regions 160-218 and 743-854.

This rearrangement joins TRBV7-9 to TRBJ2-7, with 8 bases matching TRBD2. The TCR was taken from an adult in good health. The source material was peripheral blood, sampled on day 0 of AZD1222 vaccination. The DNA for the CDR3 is TGTGCCAGCGACCCAGGACCGGGAGGGCCCGGGGACGAGCAGTACTTC. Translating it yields CASDPGPGGPGDEQYF.